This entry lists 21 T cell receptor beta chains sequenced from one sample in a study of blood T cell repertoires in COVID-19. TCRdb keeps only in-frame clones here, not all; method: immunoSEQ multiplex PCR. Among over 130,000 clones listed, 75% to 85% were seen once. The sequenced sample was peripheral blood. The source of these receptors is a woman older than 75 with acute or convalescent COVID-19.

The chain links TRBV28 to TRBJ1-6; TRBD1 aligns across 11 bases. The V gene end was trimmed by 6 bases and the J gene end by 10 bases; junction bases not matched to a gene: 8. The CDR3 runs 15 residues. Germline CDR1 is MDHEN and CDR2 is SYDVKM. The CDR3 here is CASRLRDRGTSPLHF. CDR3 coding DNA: TGTGCCAGCAGGCTCCGGGACAGGGGGACATCACCCCTCCACTTT.

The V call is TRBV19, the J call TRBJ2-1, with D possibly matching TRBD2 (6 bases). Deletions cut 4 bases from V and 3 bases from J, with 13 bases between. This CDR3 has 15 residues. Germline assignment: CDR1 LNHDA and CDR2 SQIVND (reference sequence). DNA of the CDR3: TGTGCCAGTAGTACTCGGGACTCGTACTACAATGAGCAGTTCTTC. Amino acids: CASSTRDSYYNEQFF. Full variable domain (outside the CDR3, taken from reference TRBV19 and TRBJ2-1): DGGITQSPKYLFRKEGQNVTLSCEQNLNHDAMYWYRQDPGQGLRLIYYSQIVNDFQKGDIAEGYSVSREKKESFPLTVTSAQKNPTAFYLCASSTRDSYYNEQFFGPGTRLTVL.

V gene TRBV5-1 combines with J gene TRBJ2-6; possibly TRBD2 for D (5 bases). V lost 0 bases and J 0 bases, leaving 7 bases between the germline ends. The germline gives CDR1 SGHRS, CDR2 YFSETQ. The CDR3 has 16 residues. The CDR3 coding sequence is TGCGCCAGCAGCTTGGACGGGATCTCTGGGGCCAACGTCCTGACTTTC. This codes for CASSLDGISGANVLTF.

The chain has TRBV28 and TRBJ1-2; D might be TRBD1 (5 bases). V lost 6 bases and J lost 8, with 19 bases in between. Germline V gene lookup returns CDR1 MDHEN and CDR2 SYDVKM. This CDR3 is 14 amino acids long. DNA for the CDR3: TGTGCCAGCAGGACCCATCGGCAGGGCTGGGGCTACACCTTC. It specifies CASRTHRQGWGYTF.

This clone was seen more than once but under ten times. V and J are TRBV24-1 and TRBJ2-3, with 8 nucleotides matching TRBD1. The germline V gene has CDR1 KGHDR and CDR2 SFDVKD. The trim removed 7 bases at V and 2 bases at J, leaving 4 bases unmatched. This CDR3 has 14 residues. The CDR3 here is CATSHQGATDTQYF. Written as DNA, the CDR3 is TGTGCCACCAGCCATCAGGGGGCCACAGATACGCAGTATTTT.

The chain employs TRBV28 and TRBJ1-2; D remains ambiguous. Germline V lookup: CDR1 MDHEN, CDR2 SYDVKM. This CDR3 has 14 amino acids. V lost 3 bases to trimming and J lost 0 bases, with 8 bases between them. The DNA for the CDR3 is TGTGCCAGCAGTTTTTTTCAGTCTAACTATGGCTACACCTTC. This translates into CASSFFQSNYGYTF.

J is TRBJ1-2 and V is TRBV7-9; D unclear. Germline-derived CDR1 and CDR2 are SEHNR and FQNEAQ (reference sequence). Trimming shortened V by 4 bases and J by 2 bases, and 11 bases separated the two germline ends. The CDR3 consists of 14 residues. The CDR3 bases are TGTGCCAGCAGCTATCCCAGCGGAAACTATGGCTACACCTTC. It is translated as CASSYPSGNYGYTF.

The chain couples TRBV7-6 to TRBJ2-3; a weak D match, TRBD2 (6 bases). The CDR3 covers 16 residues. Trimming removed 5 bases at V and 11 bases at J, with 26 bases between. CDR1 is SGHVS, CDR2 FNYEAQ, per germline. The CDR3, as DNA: TGTGCCAGCAGCATCAACCCCGGGTCTAGCGACCGAGGGCAGTATTTT. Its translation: CASSINPGSSDRGQYF.

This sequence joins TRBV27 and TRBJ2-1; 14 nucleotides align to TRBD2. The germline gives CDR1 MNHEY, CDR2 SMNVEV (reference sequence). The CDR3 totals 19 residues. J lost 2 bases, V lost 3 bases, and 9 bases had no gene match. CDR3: CASSFRLAGGRKTYNEQFF. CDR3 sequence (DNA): TGTGCCAGCAGTTTCCGACTAGCGGGGGGGCGGAAGACCTACAATGAGCAGTTCTTC.

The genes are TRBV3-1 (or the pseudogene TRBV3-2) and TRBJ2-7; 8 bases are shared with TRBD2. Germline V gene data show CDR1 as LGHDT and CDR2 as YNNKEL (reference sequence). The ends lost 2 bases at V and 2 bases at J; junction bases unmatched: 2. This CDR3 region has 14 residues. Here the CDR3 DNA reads TGTGCCAGCAGCCAAAATAGCGGGGCCTACGAGCAGTACTTC. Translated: CASSQNSGAYEQYF.

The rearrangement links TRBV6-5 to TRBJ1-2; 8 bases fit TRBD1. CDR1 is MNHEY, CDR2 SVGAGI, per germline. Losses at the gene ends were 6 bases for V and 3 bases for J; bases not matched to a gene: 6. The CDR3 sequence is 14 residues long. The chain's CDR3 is CASRKPGQDYGYTF. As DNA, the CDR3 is TGTGCCAGCAGGAAACCGGGACAGGACTATGGCTACACCTTC.

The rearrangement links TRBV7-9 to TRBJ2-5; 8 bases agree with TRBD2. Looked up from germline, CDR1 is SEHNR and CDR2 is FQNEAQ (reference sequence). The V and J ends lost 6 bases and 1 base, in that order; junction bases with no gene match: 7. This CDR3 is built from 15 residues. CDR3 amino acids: CASRSTSAFQETQYF. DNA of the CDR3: TGTGCCAGCAGATCGACTAGCGCCTTCCAAGAGACCCAGTACTTC.

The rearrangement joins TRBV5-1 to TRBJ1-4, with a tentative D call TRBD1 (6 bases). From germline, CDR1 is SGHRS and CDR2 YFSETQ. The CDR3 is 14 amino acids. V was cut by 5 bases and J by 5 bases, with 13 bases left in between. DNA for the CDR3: TGCGCCAGCAGGATGGGTCAGGGGAATGAAAAACTGTTTTTT. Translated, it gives CASRMGQGNEKLFF.

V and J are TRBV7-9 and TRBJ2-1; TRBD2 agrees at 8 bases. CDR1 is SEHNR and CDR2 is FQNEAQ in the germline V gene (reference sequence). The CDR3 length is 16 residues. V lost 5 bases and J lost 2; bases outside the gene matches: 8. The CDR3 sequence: CASSRGGQAAYNEQFF. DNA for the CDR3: TGTGCCAGCAGCCGCGGGGGGCAGGCAGCCTACAATGAGCAGTTCTTC.

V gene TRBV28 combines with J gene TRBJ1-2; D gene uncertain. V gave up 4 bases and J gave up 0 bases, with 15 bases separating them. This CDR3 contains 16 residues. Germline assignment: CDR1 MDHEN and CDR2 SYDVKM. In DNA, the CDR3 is TGTGCCAGCAGTTCACCCCGTGGCGGATCTAACTATGGCTACACCTTC. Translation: CASSSPRGGSNYGYTF.

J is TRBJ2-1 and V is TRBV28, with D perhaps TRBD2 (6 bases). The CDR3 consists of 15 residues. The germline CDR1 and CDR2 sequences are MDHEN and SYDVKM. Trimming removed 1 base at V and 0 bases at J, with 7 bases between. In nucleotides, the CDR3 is TGTGCCAGCAGTTTATCCGGGGGCTCCTACAATGAGCAGTTCTTC. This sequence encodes CASSLSGGSYNEQFF.

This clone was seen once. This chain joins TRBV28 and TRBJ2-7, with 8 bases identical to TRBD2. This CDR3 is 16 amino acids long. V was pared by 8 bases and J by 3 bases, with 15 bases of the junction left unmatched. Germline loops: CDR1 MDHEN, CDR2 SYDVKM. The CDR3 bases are TGTGCCAGCCGGAACACCCGGGGGGGCGGGGGCTACGAGCAGTACTTC. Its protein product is CASRNTRGGGGYEQYF.

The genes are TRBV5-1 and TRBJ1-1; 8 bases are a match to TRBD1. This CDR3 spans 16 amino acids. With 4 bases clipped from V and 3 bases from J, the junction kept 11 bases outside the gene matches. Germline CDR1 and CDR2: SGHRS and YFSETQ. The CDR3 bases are TGCGCCAGCAGCACCCAGGGGGCAGGTGCGGACACTGAAGCTTTCTTT. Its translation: CASSTQGAGADTEAFF.

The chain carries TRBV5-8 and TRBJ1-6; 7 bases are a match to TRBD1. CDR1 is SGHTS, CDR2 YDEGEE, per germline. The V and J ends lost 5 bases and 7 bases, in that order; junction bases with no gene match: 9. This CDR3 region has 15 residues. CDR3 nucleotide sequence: TGTGCCAGCAGATCTCGGACAGGCCCGAATTCACCCCTCCACTTT. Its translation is CASRSRTGPNSPLHF.

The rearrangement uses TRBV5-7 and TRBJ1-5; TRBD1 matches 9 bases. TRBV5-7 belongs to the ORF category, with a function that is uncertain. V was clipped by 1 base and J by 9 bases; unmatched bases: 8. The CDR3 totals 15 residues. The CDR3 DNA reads TGTGCCAGCAGCTTGCCGGGGACAGGGCTATGGCCCCAGCATTTT. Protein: CASSLPGTGLWPQHF.

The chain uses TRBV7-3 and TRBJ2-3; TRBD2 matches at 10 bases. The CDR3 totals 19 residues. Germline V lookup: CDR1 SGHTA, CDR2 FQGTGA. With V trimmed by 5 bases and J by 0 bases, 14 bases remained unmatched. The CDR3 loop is CASSLSSGGDLWSTDTQYF. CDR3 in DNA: TGTGCCAGCAGCCTGTCTAGCGGGGGAGACCTTTGGAGCACAGATACGCAGTATTTT.